These T cell receptor beta chains were read from a single sample in a study of cytomegalovirus exposure and HLA in healthy donors. Some clones are missing from TCRdb's copy, which holds only in-frame ones; the method was immunoSEQ multiplex PCR. The data hold approximately 160,000 clones, with 77% observed a single time. The sequencing input was PBMCs. These TCRs come from a woman aged 25 to 45 in good health and CMV-seronegative. The CDR3 runs from the conserved cysteine through the conserved F or W. Each record gives: V gene, CDR3 length, D gene, J gene, clone size, CDR3 protein, CDR3 DNA. The D gene is left open where the match is weak. Clone sizes are given selectively: once, few, many, or a class where the clone is expanded.

>TRBV29-1|13|-|TRBJ1-1|-
CSVEGGMNTEAFF
TGCAGCGTTGAAGGAGGGATGAACACTGAAGCTTTCTTT
>TRBV9|15|TRBD1|TRBJ2-1|-
CASSVDRDSYNEQFF
TGTGCCAGCAGCGTGGACAGGGACTCCTACAATGAGCAGTTCTTC
>TRBV27|18|-|TRBJ1-2|-
CASSPTPRSARSGYGYTF
TGTGCCAGCAGCCCAACCCCCAGAAGCGCCCGGAGTGGATATGGCTACACCTTC
>TRBV7-2|16|TRBD2|TRBJ2-1|few
CASSFPSGGRSNEQFF
TGTGCCAGCAGCTTCCCTAGCGGGGGGAGGTCTAATGAGCAGTTCTTC
>TRBV14|16|-|TRBJ2-7|few
CASSPLGGALNDEQYF
TGTGCCAGCAGCCCTCTAGGGGGGGCGCTGAACGACGAGCAGTACTTC
>TRBV30|16|-|TRBJ1-2|-
CAWGGRGAAGGYGYTF
TGTGCCTGGGGGGGGAGAGGGGCGGCCGGTGGCTATGGCTACACCTTC
>TRBV2|12|-|TRBJ2-2|once
CASRWSSGELFF
TGTGCCAGCCGCTGGAGCTCCGGGGAGCTGTTTTTT
>TRBV5-1|14|TRBD2|TRBJ2-3|-
CASSQGLAVDTQYF
TGCGCCAGCAGCCAAGGACTAGCGGTAGATACGCAGTATTTT
>TRBV7-8|14|TRBD1|TRBJ1-1|-
CASSSGTGNTEAFF
TGTGCCAGCAGCTCCGGGACAGGGAACACTGAAGCTTTCTTT
>TRBV7-2|17|-|TRBJ1-1|-
CASSLDRVGFGNTEAFF
TGTGCCAGCAGCTTAGATCGGGTTGGGTTTGGGAACACTGAAGCTTTCTTT
>TRBV5-1|17|TRBD1|TRBJ1-4|-
CASSLGDRGRSNEKLFF
TGCGCCAGCAGCCTTGGCGACAGGGGCCGGTCGAATGAAAAACTGTTTTTT
>TRBV10-3|16|-|TRBJ2-7|-
CAISDANSRPSYEQYF
TGTGCCATCAGCGACGCGAACAGCCGCCCTTCCTACGAGCAGTACTTC
>TRBV19|15|-|TRBJ2-5|-
CASSISARNQETQYF
TGTGCCAGTAGTATTAGCGCCAGAAACCAAGAGACCCAGTACTTC
>TRBV10-1|13|TRBD1|TRBJ1-1|-
CASSQRRQGRAFF
TGCGCCAGCAGTCAAAGAAGACAGGGACGAGCTTTCTTT
>TRBV7-9|15|TRBD1|TRBJ1-2|-
CASSLALGGGFGYTF
TGTGCCAGCAGCTTAGCGCTAGGGGGCGGCTTCGGCTACACCTTC
>TRBV5-6|13|-|TRBJ2-7|medium-sized
CASSRGSGYEQYF
TGTGCCAGCAGCCGAGGTTCGGGGTACGAGCAGTACTTC
>TRBV19|14|-|TRBJ2-7|-
CASSILADSYEQYF
TGTGCCAGTAGTATTTTAGCGGACTCCTACGAGCAGTACTTC
>TRBV6-6|14|TRBD1|TRBJ2-1|-
CASNGQDRVKGQFF
TGTGCCAGCAATGGCCAAGACAGGGTCAAGGGACAGTTCTTC
>TRBV2|15|-|TRBJ2-7|-
CASSGTPGRNYEQYF
TGTGCCAGCAGCGGTACACCAGGGAGGAACTACGAGCAGTACTTC
>TRBV5-6|14|TRBD1|TRBJ2-5|few
CASRRDRDGETQYF
TGTGCCAGCAGGCGGGACAGGGACGGAGAGACCCAGTACTTC
>TRBV6-5|11|-|TRBJ2-7|few
CASSRHYEQYF
TGTGCCAGCAGTCGACACTACGAGCAGTACTTC
>TRBV18|12|-|TRBJ2-3|-
CASERGSDTQYF
TGTGCCAGCGAACGGGGGTCAGATACGCAGTATTTT
>TRBV5-6|14|-|TRBJ1-2|-
CASSLGHGNYGYTF
TGTGCCAGCAGCTTGGGTCACGGGAACTATGGCTACACCTTC
>TRBV28|15|TRBD1|TRBJ1-2|-
CASSLWDRVDYGYPF
TGTGCCAGCAGTTTGTGGGACAGGGTGGACTATGGCTACCCCTTC
>TRBV19|15|TRBD1|TRBJ1-2|-
CASSTWTGANYGYTF
TGTGCCAGTAGTACCTGGACAGGGGCTAACTATGGCTACACCTTC
>TRBV7-3|15|TRBD2|TRBJ2-2|-
CASSLRAGGTGELFF
TGTGCCAGCAGCTTAAGAGCGGGGGGAACCGGGGAGCTGTTTTTT
>TRBV5-8|16|TRBD2|TRBJ2-6|-
CASSPWGGAGANVLTF
TGTGCCAGCAGCCCATGGGGGGGAGCTGGGGCCAACGTCCTGACTTTC
>TRBV28|13|TRBD1|TRBJ1-1|-
CASSGGTDTEAFF
TGTGCCAGCAGCGGCGGGACAGACACTGAAGCTTTCTTT
>TRBV19|13|-|TRBJ2-7|-
CASSMAVSYEQYF
TGTGCCAGTAGTATGGCCGTTTCCTACGAGCAGTACTTC
>TRBV5-6|15|TRBD2|TRBJ2-5|once
CASRHVAGGRETQYF
TGTGCCAGCAGACACGTGGCGGGGGGGCGGGAGACCCAGTACTTC
>TRBV19|17|TRBD1|TRBJ2-7|-
CASSTHLSNRGRHEQYF
TGTGCCAGTAGTACCCATCTATCCAACAGGGGTCGACACGAGCAGTACTTC
>TRBV29-1|13|TRBD1|TRBJ1-2|-
CSARQGSVYGYTF
TGCAGCGCCCGACAGGGGAGCGTCTATGGCTACACCTTC
>TRBV20-1|11|-|TRBJ2-3|-
CSASESHTQYF
TGCAGTGCTAGCGAGTCGCATACGCAGTATTTT
>TRBV7-9|15|-|TRBJ1-1|-
CASSLADRRNTEAFF
TGTGCCAGCAGCTTAGCCGACAGAAGGAACACTGAAGCTTTCTTT
>TRBV5-1|17|TRBD1|TRBJ1-3|-
CASSLSDRGLSGNTIYF
TGCGCCAGCAGCTTGTCGGACAGGGGGCTTTCTGGAAACACCATATATTTT
>TRBV7-9|16|TRBD1|TRBJ1-4|-
CAITPGQGAFNEKLFF
TGTGCCATCACGCCGGGACAGGGGGCGTTTAATGAAAAACTGTTTTTT
>TRBV15|14|-|TRBJ2-5|-
CATSSGNMGETQYF
TGTGCCACCAGCTCAGGCAATATGGGAGAGACCCAGTACTTC
>TRBV7-7|17|TRBD1|TRBJ2-5|-
CASSLGSGQNFQETQYF
TGTGCTAGCAGCTTAGGATCGGGACAGAATTTCCAAGAGACCCAGTACTTC
>TRBV10-3|14|-|TRBJ2-3|-
CAISESSGTDTQYF
TGTGCCATCAGTGAGTCGAGTGGCACAGATACGCAGTATTTT
>TRBV20-1|11|-|TRBJ2-5|-
CSARKGETQYF
TGCAGTGCTCGCAAGGGGGAGACCCAGTACTTC
>TRBV4-1|17|-|TRBJ2-1|-
CASSQERDARGSDEQFF
TGCGCCAGCAGCCAAGAGCGGGACGCCCGCGGATCCGATGAGCAGTTCTTC
>TRBV2|17|TRBD1|TRBJ2-7|-
CASSEALPGQGTYEQYF
TGTGCCAGCAGTGAAGCGCTTCCGGGACAGGGTACCTACGAGCAGTACTTC
>TRBV5-5|14|-|TRBJ1-1|few
CASSKTVVLTEAFF
TGTGCCAGCAGCAAGACAGTCGTTCTCACTGAAGCTTTCTTT
>TRBV29-1|15|TRBD2|TRBJ2-2|once
CSRTTSGGRPGELFF
TGCAGCCGTACAACTAGCGGCGGGAGGCCCGGGGAGCTGTTTTTT
>TRBV9|16|-|TRBJ1-2|-
CASSSGGSGALYGYTF
TGTGCCAGCAGCTCTGGCGGTTCAGGGGCCCTATATGGCTACACCTTC
>TRBV19|15|-|TRBJ1-6|-
CASSIGSRGNSPLHF
TGTGCCAGTAGTATAGGAAGCAGGGGTAATTCACCCCTCCACTTT
>TRBV9|15|TRBD1|TRBJ2-1|-
CASSLTGVEANEQFF
TGTGCCAGCAGCTTAACAGGGGTGGAGGCCAATGAGCAGTTCTTC
>TRBV11-2|14|-|TRBJ2-7|-
CASSLPDRTYEQYF
TGTGCCAGCAGCCTACCCGACAGAACCTACGAGCAGTACTTC
>TRBV28|14|-|TRBJ2-7|-
CASSFPDINYEQYF
TGTGCCAGCAGTTTCCCCGACATCAACTACGAGCAGTACTTC
>TRBV6-5|13|TRBD1|TRBJ1-2|-
CASSRTGRFFSTF
TGTGCCAGCAGTCGGACAGGGCGTTTCTTCAGCACCTTC
>TRBV5-1|16|-|TRBJ2-3|-
CASSLPGPAGTDTQYF
TGCGCCAGCAGCTTGCCTGGTCCTGCGGGTACAGATACGCAGTATTTT
>TRBV5-6|17|-|TRBJ1-5|-
CASSLRSGRRVGQPQHF
TGTGCCAGCAGCTTGAGGTCGGGGAGGAGAGTAGGTCAGCCCCAGCATTTT
>TRBV2|14|TRBD1|TRBJ1-5|-
CASNGQGRNQPQHF
TGTGCCAGCAACGGACAGGGTAGGAATCAGCCCCAGCATTTT
>TRBV30|16|-|TRBJ1-1|-
CAWSVSPTGEGTEAFF
TGTGCCTGGAGTGTATCTCCTACGGGCGAGGGCACTGAAGCTTTCTTT
>TRBV4-1|17|TRBD2|TRBJ2-1|-
CASSQELSGGGYNEQFF
TGCGCCAGCAGCCAAGAACTGTCGGGAGGGGGGTACAATGAGCAGTTCTTC
>TRBV6-6|15|TRBD1|TRBJ1-1|-
CASSTGAHANTEAFF
TGTGCCAGCAGTACAGGGGCCCACGCGAACACTGAAGCTTTCTTT
>TRBV5-6|14|-|TRBJ1-1|few
CASSPRGGNTEAFF
TGTGCCAGCAGCCCCCGGGGGGGGAACACTGAAGCTTTCTTT